Listed below are T cell receptor beta chains from one sample, sequenced in a study of blood T cell repertoires in COVID-19. Clones were sequenced by immunoSEQ multiplex PCR, and TCRdb holds only the in-frame ones, with some missing. This table holds roughly 57,000 clones, about 80% found once. Sample: peripheral blood. These receptors all come from a man between 25 and 39 years old with COVID-19, enrolled during active disease. The CDR3 runs from the conserved cysteine through the conserved F or W. Each record gives: J gene, V gene, CDR3 protein.

J: TRBJ2-3
V: TRBV29-1
CDR3: CSVEGELGGTDTQYF

J: TRBJ2-7
V: TRBV7-2
CDR3: CASSYSGRAYEQYF

J: TRBJ1-5
V: TRBV5-6
CDR3: CASSSGQGQHQPQHF

J: TRBJ2-1
V: TRBV29-1
CDR3: CSVEDYRSEQFF

J: TRBJ2-5
V: TRBV12-3/TRBV12-4
CDR3: CASRLQGGETQYF

J: TRBJ2-5
V: TRBV6-5
CDR3: CASSYSAGALQETQYF

J: TRBJ1-5
V: TRBV18
CDR3: CASSPQGANQPQHF

J: TRBJ2-7
V: TRBV5-4
CDR3: CASSLEASGPIYFYEQYF

J: TRBJ2-7
V: TRBV30
CDR3: CASSRQSYEQYF

J: TRBJ1-2
V: TRBV19
CDR3: CASSLGTALYGYTF

J: TRBJ2-7
V: TRBV11-3
CDR3: CASSPRGQSWGDEQYF

J: TRBJ2-2
V: TRBV11-2
CDR3: CASSLEGLATGELFF

J: TRBJ2-7
V: TRBV6-1
CDR3: CASSEVERGPYEQYF

J: TRBJ1-5
V: TRBV9
CDR3: CASSVGAGGIKPQHF

J: TRBJ1-2
V: TRBV30
CDR3: CAWSLRSSYTF

J: TRBJ2-2
V: TRBV19
CDR3: CASSGGQGAVTGELFF

J: TRBJ1-2
V: TRBV9
CDR3: CASSVGDTSTYGYTF

J: TRBJ2-3
V: TRBV24-1
CDR3: CATSAHSGQGARDTQYF

J: TRBJ1-5
V: TRBV4-1
CDR3: CASSQEMGGPGSNQPQHF

J: TRBJ2-4
V: TRBV14
CDR3: CASSSDRNIQYF

J: TRBJ1-1
V: TRBV4-2
CDR3: CASSQALGRGDTEAFF

J: TRBJ2-7
V: TRBV5-1
CDR3: CASSEGGYEQYF

J: TRBJ2-5
V: TRBV28
CDR3: CASSLWGHQETQYF

J: TRBJ2-4
V: TRBV2
CDR3: CASRGQFLAKNIQYF

J: TRBJ2-1
V: TRBV7-2
CDR3: CASSHPTGTSGYNEQFF

J: TRBJ2-7
V: TRBV29-1
CDR3: CSVEGQNYEQYF

J: TRBJ2-7
V: TRBV28
CDR3: CASSSSDNSYEQYF

J: TRBJ1-4
V: TRBV3-1/TRBV3-2
CDR3: CASSQDREKLFF

J: TRBJ2-7
V: TRBV30
CDR3: CAWSLGLAGANGEQYF

J: TRBJ1-3
V: TRBV9
CDR3: CASSVDTGGRAGNTIYF

J: TRBJ1-2
V: TRBV4-1
CDR3: CASSLISLVPSSNYGYTF

J: TRBJ2-3
V: TRBV4-2
CDR3: CASSQGLAGGPSTDTQYF

J: TRBJ1-5
V: TRBV28
CDR3: CASSFQPTFLRGGNQPQHF

J: TRBJ1-3
V: TRBV28
CDR3: CASSFRGQNTIYF

J: TRBJ1-6
V: TRBV18
CDR3: CASSPRGLDSPLHF

J: TRBJ2-3
V: TRBV9
CDR3: CASSVVPGGNTDTQYF

J: TRBJ2-1
V: TRBV19
CDR3: CASSMGGLRVQFF

J: TRBJ2-7
V: TRBV3-1/TRBV3-2
CDR3: CASSQAGGGYEQYF

J: TRBJ2-1
V: TRBV2
CDR3: CASRLAGLYNEQFF

J: TRBJ1-2
V: TRBV29-1
CDR3: CSVDQGSGYGYTF

J: TRBJ2-2
V: TRBV9
CDR3: CASSVETSGTGELFF

J: TRBJ2-3
V: TRBV3-1/TRBV3-2
CDR3: CASSQGGSHTDTQYF

J: TRBJ2-3
V: TRBV4-2
CDR3: CASSQGGSGWGTDTQYF

J: TRBJ1-2
V: TRBV6-5
CDR3: CASSYEAGGDYGYTF

J: TRBJ2-4
V: TRBV30
CDR3: CAWSEGGTKNIQYF

J: TRBJ1-6
V: TRBV2
CDR3: CASLTDLDSPLHF

J: TRBJ1-2
V: TRBV4-2
CDR3: CASSLHIQGQDGYTF

J: TRBJ1-5
V: TRBV19
CDR3: CASRISPGYSNQPQHF

J: TRBJ2-7
V: TRBV12-3/TRBV12-4
CDR3: CASSSGGEQYF

J: TRBJ1-2
V: TRBV19
CDR3: CASNHVQRPNYGYTF

J: TRBJ1-1
V: TRBV10-1
CDR3: CASSESLGGTEAFF

J: TRBJ2-7
V: TRBV2
CDR3: CASSGDTFYEQYF